One sample yielded the 19 T cell receptor beta chains listed below, sequenced in a study of vaccination and CD4 T cells after COVID-19. At the Johns Hopkins FTIC core, DNA taken from cultured CD4+ T cells was sequenced by way of the Oncomine TCR Beta short-read assay. TCRdb analysed the PCR reads with MiXCR anew, one entry per CDR3 protein. The sample records a few thousand distinct CDR3 sequences, around 69% being singletons. Indicated treatment: approximately nine-day PBMC culture with coronavirus spike peptide pools or control peptides (ViraFEST assay). No antigen has been identified for these receptors. Sequencing was done on a sample of CD4+ T cells from blood, cultured in vitro. Source of these receptors: a human donor who had recovered from COVID-19.

V is TRBV6-1 and J is TRBJ2-2; tentative D call: TRBD1 (6 bases). CDR3 length: 16 residues. Germline V gives CDR1 MNHNS, CDR2 SASEGT. V was shortened by 6 bases and J by 3 bases, with 17 bases between the two germline ends. CDR3 sequence (DNA): TGTGCCAGCAGATCCACAGGGAGAGGAGACACCGGGGAGCTGTTTTTT. Translation: CASRSTGRGDTGELFF.

The genes are TRBV2 and TRBJ1-5, with D possibly matching TRBD1 (5 bases). CDR1 and CDR2 (germline): SNHLY, FYNNEI. CDR3 length equals 14 residues. Trimming stripped 5 bases from V and 1 base from J, with 9 bases between. CDR3 residues: CASSPTASNQPQHF. DNA for the CDR3: TGTGCCAGCAGTCCGACAGCAAGCAATCAGCCCCAGCATTTT.

The V gene is TRBV7-9, the J gene TRBJ1-3; D gene ambiguous. CDR3 length equals 13 residues. V shed 4 bases and J shed 1 base, with 5 bases lying between them. CDR1 SEHNR and CDR2 FQNEAQ come from the germline V gene (reference sequence). This chain's CDR3 is CASSSESGNTIYF. CDR3 nucleotide sequence: TGTGCCAGCAGCTCCGAATCTGGAAACACCATATATTTT.

This clonotype has only a few counts. This chain connects TRBV11-2 to TRBJ2-5, with D possibly TRBD2 on 7 matching bases. This CDR3 has 15 residues. V lost 5 bases, J lost 4 bases, and 17 bases lay in between. Germline lookup yields CDR1 SGHAT and CDR2 FQNNGV. This CDR3 reads CASSLRGGGVETQYF. DNA of the CDR3: TGTGCCAGCAGCCTCCGTGGGGGGGGCGTAGAGACCCAGTACTTC. Supplemented by reference TRBV11-2 and TRBJ2-5, the full variable domain reads EAGVAQSPRYKIIEKRQSVAFWCNPISGHATLYWYQQILGQGPKLLIQFQNNGVVDDSQLPKDRFSAERLKGVDSTLKIQPAKLEDSAVYLCASSLRGGGVETQYFGPGTRLLVL.

This chain uses TRBV12-3 or TRBV12-4 with TRBJ2-2; 12 nucleotides align to TRBD1. V trimming: 6 bases; J trimming: 7 bases; junction bases outside the gene matches: 12. The CDR3 runs 17 residues. CDR3 DNA: TGTGCCAGCAGCCGGACCCTCCGGGACAGGGGGCACGGGGAGCTGTTTTTT. Its translation is CASSRTLRDRGHGELFF.

The rearrangement links TRBV6-1 to TRBJ1-2; 11 bases agree with TRBD1. Germline CDR1 is MNHNS and CDR2 is SASEGT. The CDR3 contains 14 residues. V trimming: 6 bases; J trimming: 3 bases; junction bases outside the gene matches: 3. The CDR3 sequence is CASRRTGGDYGYTF. The CDR3, as DNA: TGTGCCAGCAGACGGACAGGGGGCGACTATGGCTACACCTTC.

The gene calls are TRBV27 and TRBJ2-5; tentatively, D is TRBD2 (5 bases). The CDR3 is 16 amino acids. Trimming removed 6 bases from V and 0 bases from J, with 17 bases in between. CDR1 is MNHEY and CDR2 is SMNVEV in the germline V gene (reference sequence). CDR3 nucleotides: TGTGCCAGCAGCGCTAACCTGGCGGGCGACCAAGAGACCCAGTACTTC. Its translation: CASSANLAGDQETQYF.

This clonotype was picked up one time. This chain connects TRBV20-1 to TRBJ1-6, with D possibly being TRBD1 (5 bases). The CDR3 has 12 residues. Looked up from germline, CDR1 is DFQATT and CDR2 is SNEGSKA (reference sequence). With 1 base removed from V and 7 bases from J, the gap between germline ends came to 5 bases. The CDR3 DNA reads as TGCAGTGCTAGAGCAGGGAATTCACCCCTCCACTTT. It encodes CSARAGNSPLHF.

V gene TRBV5-1 combines with J gene TRBJ2-2; a possible D gene is TRBD1 (6 bases). The CDR3 runs to 15 residues. Trimming stripped 0 bases from V and 6 bases from J, with 12 bases between. The germline V gene has CDR1 SGHRS and CDR2 YFSETQ. The DNA for the CDR3 is TGCGCCAGCAGCTTGGAAGCAGGGGCGTCCGGGGAGCTGTTTTTT. Amino acids: CASSLEAGASGELFF.

The chain combines TRBV7-9 with TRBJ2-3; D is ambiguous. V was shortened by 2 bases and J by 2 bases, with 2 bases between the two germline ends. The CDR3 covers 12 residues. Germline-derived CDR1 and CDR2 are SEHNR and FQNEAQ (reference sequence). The CDR3 loop is CASSLSTDTQYF. The DNA of the CDR3 is TGTGCCAGCAGCTTATCCACAGATACGCAGTATTTT.

The chain combines TRBV20-1 with TRBJ1-2, with D possibly being TRBD1 (5 bases). The CDR3 consists of 14 residues. From germline, CDR1 is DFQATT and CDR2 SNEGSKA (reference sequence). Trimming pared 1 base from V and 3 bases from J, leaving 12 bases between. The CDR3 loop is CSARGSWGDYGYTF. The DNA for the CDR3 is TGCAGTGCTAGAGGATCATGGGGGGACTATGGCTACACCTTC.

This chain connects TRBV7-2 to TRBJ1-5, with D perhaps matching TRBD1 (6 bases). Germline CDR1 is SGHTA and CDR2 is FQGNSA. Trimming removed 3 bases at V and 9 bases at J, with 21 bases between. There are 16 residues in the CDR3. The CDR3 is CASSFSGAGVGGPQHF. The CDR3 DNA is TGTGCCAGCAGCTTCTCAGGGGCCGGAGTGGGGGGGCCCCAGCATTTT.

The J gene is TRBJ1-1, the V gene TRBV19; no definite D call. CDR3 length: 15 amino acids. Germline V gene lookup returns CDR1 LNHDA and CDR2 SQIVND (reference sequence). Between the trimmed V and J ends, which lost 5 bases and 2 bases, there was a span of 15 bases. The CDR3, as DNA: TGTGCCAGTAGTCCCATGGCGGGAGTTAACACTGAAGCTTTCTTT. It encodes CASSPMAGVNTEAFF.

The rearrangement joins TRBV18 to TRBJ2-2, with a possible D match to TRBD1 (6 bases). V dropped 2 bases and J dropped 6 bases, with 7 bases sitting between them. The CDR3 is made up of 13 amino acids. From germline, CDR1 is KGHSH and CDR2 LQKENI. The CDR3 sequence: CASSPSGAGELFF. Written as DNA, the CDR3 is TGTGCCAGCTCACCATCAGGGGCCGGGGAGCTGTTTTTT.

This clonotype has more than one count but fewer than ten. The rearrangement joins TRBV27 to TRBJ2-5; a weak D match, TRBD2 (5 bases). The V gene lost 3 bases and the J gene lost 4 bases, with 9 bases spanning the gap. This CDR3 has 13 amino acids. Germline V gene data show CDR1 as MNHEY and CDR2 as SMNVEV (reference sequence). CDR3 residues: CASSFGAGETQYF. In DNA form, the CDR3 reads TGTGCCAGCAGTTTTGGTGCGGGAGAGACCCAGTACTTC.

This chain uses TRBV2 with TRBJ2-5, with 14 bases that match TRBD2. The CDR3 is 18 residues long. Losses at the gene ends were 6 bases for V and 7 bases for J; bases not matched to a gene: 16. CDR1 is SNHLY, CDR2 FYNNEI, per germline. For the CDR3, the DNA is TGTGCCAGCAGAGGAGCTACTAACGGACTAGCGGGAGGAGTGACCCAGTACTTC. It specifies CASRGATNGLAGGVTQYF.

The chain carries TRBV18 and TRBJ1-2; D is uncertain. The CDR3 covers 15 residues. CDR1 and CDR2 from the germline V gene are KGHSH and LQKENI. Trimming left V 6 bases short and J 5 bases short, with 19 bases between. CDR3 residues: CASSLAGSGGYGYTF. CDR3 DNA sequence: TGTGCCAGCTCTCTCGCCGGGTCCGGAGGGTATGGCTACACCTTC.

V is TRBV7-9 and J is TRBJ2-5; D perhaps matches TRBD2 (7 bases). The length of the CDR3 is 17 residues. Trimming left V 8 bases short and J 3 bases short, with 25 bases between. CDR1 and CDR2 (germline): SEHNR, FQNEAQ (reference sequence). Here the CDR3 DNA reads TGTGCCAGCGTCCAAGGGCGGCGGGGGCAAGGAAAAGAGACCCAGTACTTC. Translated: CASVQGRRGQGKETQYF.

CDR3 sequence reads: CASSLERQGNNQPQHF. The CDR3 nucleotides are TGTGCCAGCAGCTTAGAGAGACAGGGAAACAATCAGCCCCAGCATTTT. J is TRBJ1-5 and V is TRBV7-6; 7 positions agree with TRBD1. J gave up 3 bases and V 1 base, and 6 bases lay outside the gene matches. This CDR3 region has 16 residues. In germline, CDR1 is SGHVS, CDR2 FNYEAQ.